One TCR beta chain is described in this entry. The target antigen is unknown. The CDR3 end shows no conserved phenylalanine or tryptophan, and so a read error is likely. The CDR3 length is 12 residues. V lost 3 bases, J lost 7 bases, and 7 bases lay in between. CDR1 is MDHEN and CDR2 is SYDVKM in the germline V gene. The study co-extracted DNA and RNA from about 20-30 mg of unsorted bulk tissue. These data belong to a study of tumor-infiltrating lymphocytes in primary liver carcinoma. Overall study context: The patients comprised men and women between the ages of 30 and 69 years. Read depth, roughly 3.65 to 7.5 million productive TCRbeta reads, did not differ significantly between tissues.

TCR beta cDNA was prepared out of about 530 ng total RNA by means of a constant-region primer. Construction of TCR beta libraries relied on three successive nested multiplex PCR rounds employing slightly modified ARM-PCR. TRBV1-TRBV30 forward and Cbeta reverse primers drove the first two roughly 10-cycle rounds. TCRdb re-analysed the multiplex PCR reads in MiXCR, keeping a single row per CDR3 protein. This table holds more than 30,000 distinct CDR3 sequences, roughly 74% found once. Study-level points and caveats: Compared with blood, tumor repertoires held significantly more in their top 250 clones. Tumor region pairs outstripped tumor-adjacent and tumor-blood pairs in overlap.

The TCR sequence derives from a man aged 35 to 55 with primary liver carcinoma and hepatitis B virus infection. The sample consisted of tumor-adjacent normal liver tissue. This sequence joins TRBV28 and TRBJ2-1; D remains ambiguous. CDR3 bases: TGTGCCAGCAGTTTTGGGCTGAATGAGCAGTTCATC. Translating gives CASSFGLNEQFI.